This TCR beta chain was profiled in a study of T cell responses to AZD1222 COVID-19 vaccine. Germline values: CDR1 SEHNR, CDR2 FQNEAQ (reference sequence). Trimming took off 3 bases at V and 4 bases at J, with 2 bases between the two ends. The CDR3 spans 11 residues. The repertoire was sequenced with immunoSEQ multiplex PCR; TCRdb's copy has only in-frame clones and lacks some. Among more than 100,000 clones, around 93% were seen once, and the ten largest hold 4.5% to 6%. The rearrangement links TRBV7-9 to TRBJ2-3; D call uncertain. This TCR was sampled from an adult who received the AZD1222 COVID-19 vaccine. The source material was peripheral blood, sampled 28 days after the second AZD1222 dose. The CDR3 DNA reads TGTGCCAGCAGCTTGGCAGATACGCAGTATTTT. This encodes CASSLADTQYF.